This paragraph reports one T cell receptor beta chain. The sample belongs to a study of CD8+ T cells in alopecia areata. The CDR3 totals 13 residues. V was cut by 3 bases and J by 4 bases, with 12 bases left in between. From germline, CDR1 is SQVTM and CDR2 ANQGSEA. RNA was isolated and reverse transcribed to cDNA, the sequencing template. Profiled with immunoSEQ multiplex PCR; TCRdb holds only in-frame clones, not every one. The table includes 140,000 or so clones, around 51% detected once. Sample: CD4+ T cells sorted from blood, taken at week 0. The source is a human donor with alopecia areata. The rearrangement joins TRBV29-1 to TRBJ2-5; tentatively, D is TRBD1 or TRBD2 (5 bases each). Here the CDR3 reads CSVEGTFRETQYF. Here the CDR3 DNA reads TGCAGCGTTGAGGGGACGTTCAGAGAGACCCAGTACTTC.